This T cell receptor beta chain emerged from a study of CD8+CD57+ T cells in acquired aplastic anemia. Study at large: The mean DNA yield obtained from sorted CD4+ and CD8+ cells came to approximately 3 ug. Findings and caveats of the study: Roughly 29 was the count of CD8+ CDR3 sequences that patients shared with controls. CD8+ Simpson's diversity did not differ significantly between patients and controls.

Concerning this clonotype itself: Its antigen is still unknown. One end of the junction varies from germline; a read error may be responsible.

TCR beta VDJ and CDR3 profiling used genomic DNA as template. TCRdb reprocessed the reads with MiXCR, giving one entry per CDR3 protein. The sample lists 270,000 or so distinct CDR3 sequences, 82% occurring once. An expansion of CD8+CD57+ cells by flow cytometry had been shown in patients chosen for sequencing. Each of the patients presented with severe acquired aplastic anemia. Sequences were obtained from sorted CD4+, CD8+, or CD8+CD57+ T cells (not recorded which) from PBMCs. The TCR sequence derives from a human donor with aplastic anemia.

The CDR3 nucleotides are TGCGCCAGCAGTGATGCGGGGACTCAGGCCCAGCATTTT. Translating gives CASSDAGTQAQHF. The chain has TRBV2 and TRBJ1-5; possibly TRBD1 for D (5 bases). The CDR3 has 13 amino acids. The germline V gene has CDR1 SNHLY and CDR2 FYNNEI.